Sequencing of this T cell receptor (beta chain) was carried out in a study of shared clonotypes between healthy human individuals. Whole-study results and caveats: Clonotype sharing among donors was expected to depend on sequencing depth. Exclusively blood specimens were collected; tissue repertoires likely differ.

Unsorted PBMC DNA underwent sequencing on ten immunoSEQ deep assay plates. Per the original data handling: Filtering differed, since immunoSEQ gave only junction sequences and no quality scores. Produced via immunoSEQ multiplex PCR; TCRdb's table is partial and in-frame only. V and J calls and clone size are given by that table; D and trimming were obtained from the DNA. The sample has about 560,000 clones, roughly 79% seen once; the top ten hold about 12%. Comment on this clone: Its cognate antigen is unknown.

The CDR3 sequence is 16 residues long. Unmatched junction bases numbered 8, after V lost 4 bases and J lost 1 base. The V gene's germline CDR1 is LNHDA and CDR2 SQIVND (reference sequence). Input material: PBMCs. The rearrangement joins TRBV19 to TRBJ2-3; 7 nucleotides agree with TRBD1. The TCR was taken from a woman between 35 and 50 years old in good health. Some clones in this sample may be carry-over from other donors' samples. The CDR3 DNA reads TGTGCCAGTAGTAGGATAAGACAGGGAGGCACAGATACGCAGTATTTT. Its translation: CASSRIRQGGTDTQYF.